The 9 T cell receptor beta chains in this list originate from one sample, sequenced in a study of CD8+ T cells in alopecia areata. Extracted from the samples, RNA was reverse transcribed into cDNA to serve as the sequencing template. Method: immunoSEQ multiplex PCR; TCRdb's copy keeps in-frame clones and lacks some. The repertoire holds 90,000 to 100,000 clones, with around 45% as singletons. Sequenced material: CD4+ T cells sorted from blood. The receptors originated from a human donor with alopecia areata.

This clone has more than one count but fewer than ten. The chain has TRBV7-8 and TRBJ2-7; weak D call: TRBD1 (5 bases). Trimming left V 0 bases short and J 2 bases short, with 11 bases between. From germline, CDR1 is SGHVS and CDR2 FQNEAQ. CDR3 length equals 15 residues. The CDR3 spells CASSLASRRAYEQYF. In nucleotides, the CDR3 is TGTGCCAGCAGCTTAGCCTCCCGCAGGGCCTACGAGCAGTACTTC.

The V and J genes are TRBV2 and TRBJ2-3, with 14 nucleotides matching TRBD2. CDR1 and CDR2 (germline): SNHLY, FYNNEI. There are 16 residues in the CDR3. V was pared by 6 bases and J by 4 bases, with 6 bases of the junction left unmatched. CDR3 nucleotides: TGTGCCAGCAGGAGACTAGCGGGGGGGCCCCCAGATACGCAGTATTTT. Protein product: CASRRLAGGPPDTQYF.

This clone was detected a few times. The chain recombines TRBV28 with TRBJ2-4; no clear D. V was pared by 6 bases and J by 3 bases, with 9 bases between. Per the germline V gene, CDR1 is MDHEN and CDR2 is SYDVKM. This CDR3 comprises 13 residues. The DNA of the CDR3 is TGTGCCAGCAGGCCCCAAGTCAAAAACATTCAGTACTTC. It codes for CASRPQVKNIQYF.

In this sample, this clone turned up once. The V call is TRBV2, the J call TRBJ2-6; D is uncertain. V was shortened by 6 bases and J by 1 base, with 10 bases between the two germline ends. The CDR3 contains 15 residues. Germline assignment: CDR1 SNHLY and CDR2 FYNNEI. CDR3 sequence: CASSQTLSGANVLTF. The DNA for the CDR3 is TGTGCCAGCAGCCAGACTTTATCTGGGGCCAACGTCCTGACTTTC.

This chain links TRBV16 with TRBJ2-7, with TRBD1 as a possible D gene (6 bases). Trimming left V 4 bases short and J 1 base short, with 8 bases between. The germline CDR1 and CDR2 sequences are KGHSY and FQNENV. This CDR3 comprises 13 residues. CDR3 loop: CASSRQGSYEQYF. The CDR3 nucleotides read TGTGCCAGCAGCCGTCAGGGGTCCTACGAGCAGTACTTC.

The rearrangement joins TRBV5-6 to TRBJ2-3, with 11 bases aligning to TRBD1. The CDR3 is 15 amino acids. The germline V gene has CDR1 SGHDT and CDR2 YYEEEE. Trimming took 1 base from V and 4 from J; bases not matched to a gene: 2. The CDR3 DNA sequence: TGTGCCAGCAGCTTGCCGGGACAGGGGGCAGATACGCAGTATTTT. It codes for CASSLPGQGADTQYF.

About this clone: A much larger clone lies a single base off, so this may be a read error. This rearrangement joins TRBV11-2 to TRBJ2-5, with no clear D. V was pared by 3 bases and J by 3 bases, with 2 bases between. CDR1 SGHAT and CDR2 FQNNGV come from the germline V gene. CDR3 length: 11 amino acids. The CDR3 nucleotides are TGTGCCAGCAGCTTCGAAGAGACCCAGTACTTC. Its translation: CASSFEETQYF. The full variable domain, in which reference TRBV11-2 and TRBJ2-5 provide the parts outside the CDR3, is EAGVAQSPRYKIIEKRQSVAFWCNPISGHATLYWYQQILGQGPKLLIQFQNNGVVDDSQLPKDRFSAERLKGVDSTLKIQPAKLEDSAVYLCASSFEETQYFGPGTRLLVL.

This chain connects TRBV20-1 to TRBJ2-7, with D hard to call. V shed 8 bases and J shed 6 bases, with 14 bases lying between them. Germline values: CDR1 DFQATT, CDR2 SNEGSKA (reference sequence). CDR3 length equals 11 residues. DNA for the CDR3: TGCAGTCCTGGGGTGGATCTCGAGCAGTACTTC. Its protein product is CSPGVDLEQYF.

This clone was seen only a few times. The chain has TRBV29-1 and TRBJ2-7; maybe TRBD1 (6 bases). Germline-derived CDR1 and CDR2 are SQVTM and ANQGSEA. Trimming took off 7 bases at V and 3 bases at J, with 10 bases between the two ends. The CDR3 totals 11 residues. CDR3: CSAGRGYEQYF. CDR3 nucleotides: TGCAGCGCCGGCAGGGGCTACGAGCAGTACTTC.